The next 21 T cell receptor beta chains were all read from a single sample in a study of radiotherapy plus CTLA-4 blockade in lung cancer. Assay: immunoSEQ multiplex PCR; the TCRdb copy retains only in-frame clones and omits some. The sample has more than 90,000 clones, 81% seen once. The sample here was peripheral blood, taken from a patient treated with radiotherapy plus ipilimumab. The origin of the receptors is a human donor with non-small cell lung cancer that progressed on radiotherapy plus ipilimumab. Some clones in this sample may be carry-over from other donors' samples.

The chain carries TRBV18 and TRBJ2-3, with 9 bases fitting TRBD1. Germline V CDR1 and CDR2: KGHSH, LQKENI. The V and J ends lost 4 bases and 4 bases, in that order; junction bases with no gene match: 9. The CDR3 length is 16 residues. CDR3 amino acids: CASSQWDRVLSDTQYF. CDR3 DNA: TGTGCCAGCTCACAGTGGGACAGGGTTTTATCAGATACGCAGTATTTT.

The gene calls are TRBV5-8 and TRBJ1-4, with TRBD1 matching over 9 bases. J was trimmed by 8 bases and V by 2 bases; bases with no gene match: 13. The CDR3 contains 17 residues. Germline CDR1 reads SGHTS; CDR2 reads YDEGEE. The CDR3, as DNA: TGTGCCAGCAGCTTTCCCGGGACAGGGCCCCGTGGAGAAAAACTGTTTTTT. It translates to CASSFPGTGPRGEKLFF.

The chain links TRBV5-1 to TRBJ2-5; unclear D gene. Germline lookup yields CDR1 SGHRS and CDR2 YFSETQ. V gave up 7 bases and J gave up 1 base, with 14 bases separating them. The CDR3 extends over 14 amino acids. Written as DNA, the CDR3 is TGCGCCAGCGTGCGTACCGGGCCCCAAGAGACCCAGTACTTC. This translates into CASVRTGPQETQYF.

The table lists this clone with a count of one. The CDR3 loop reads CASSNRVNYGYTF. CDR3 in DNA: TGTGCCAGCAGCAACAGGGTTAACTATGGCTACACCTTC. The rearrangement uses TRBV25-1 and TRBJ1-2; D might be TRBD1 (6 bases). Trimming removed 6 bases at V and 1 base at J, with 9 bases between. Germline V gives CDR1 MGHDK, CDR2 SYGVNS. There are 13 residues in the CDR3.

This chain joins TRBV5-4 and TRBJ2-7, with D hard to call. V was shortened by 2 bases and J by 0 bases, with 9 bases between the two germline ends. Germline CDR1 reads SGHNT; CDR2 reads YYREEE (reference sequence). This CDR3 region has 14 residues. DNA of the CDR3: TGTGCCAGCAGCTTTCCCCGGCGCTCCTACGAGCAGTACTTC. Translation: CASSFPRRSYEQYF.

The CDR3 DNA follows: TGTGCCAGCAAAAAGTGGGACAGGTTGGGTGGCTACACCTTC. Encoded protein: CASKKWDRLGGYTF. The chain uses TRBV28 and TRBJ1-2; 8 positions match TRBD1. The V and J ends lost 7 bases and 7 bases, in that order; junction bases with no gene match: 11. The germline CDR1 and CDR2 sequences are MDHEN and SYDVKM. The CDR3 length is 14 residues.

The chain is built from TRBV11-2 and TRBJ2-7; tentatively, D is TRBD2 (5 bases). Per the germline V gene, CDR1 is SGHAT and CDR2 is FQNNGV. V was pared by 4 bases and J by 3 bases, with 16 bases between. The CDR3 is 15 amino acids. In DNA form, the CDR3 reads TGTGCCAGCAGCTACCTTGGTCGGGGTAGCTACGAGCAGTACTTC. Amino acid sequence: CASSYLGRGSYEQYF.

The chain couples TRBV2 to TRBJ2-1, with 8 positions matching TRBD2. With V trimmed by 4 bases and J by 10 bases, 9 bases remained unmatched. Germline values: CDR1 SNHLY, CDR2 FYNNEI. The length of the CDR3 is 14 residues. CDR3 sequence (DNA): TGTGCCAGCAGTGTGGCGGGGCCGGGGGGGGAGCAGTTCTTC. It yields the protein CASSVAGPGGEQFF. Full variable domain (rest looked up from reference TRBV2 and TRBJ2-1): EPEVTQTPSHQVTQMGQEVILRCVPISNHLYFYWYRQILGQKVEFLVSFYNNEISEKSEIFDDQFSVERPDGSNFTLKIRSTKLEDSAMYFCASSVAGPGGEQFFGPGTRLTVL.

The chain employs TRBV16 and TRBJ1-3; D gene uncertain. This CDR3 is built from 15 residues. Between the trimmed V and J ends, which lost 4 bases and 2 bases, there was a span of 12 bases. CDR1 KGHSY and CDR2 FQNENV come from the germline V gene. CDR3: CASSPRAAPGNTIYF. The CDR3 bases are TGTGCCAGCAGCCCACGGGCCGCACCTGGAAACACCATATATTTT.

The CDR3 is CASSLGQGATGELFF. The CDR3, as DNA: TGCGCCAGCAGCTTGGGACAGGGGGCTACCGGGGAGCTGTTTTTT. The V gene is TRBV5-1, the J gene TRBJ2-2; TRBD1 agrees at 10 bases. V trimming: 0 bases; J trimming: 5 bases; junction bases outside the gene matches: 1. The CDR3 has 15 amino acids. Germline V CDR1 and CDR2: SGHRS, YFSETQ.

The chain recombines TRBV19 with TRBJ2-5, with D unclear. The V end lost 6 bases, the J end lost 4 bases, and 6 bases lay between the germline ends. CDR3 length equals 11 residues. The germline gives CDR1 LNHDA, CDR2 SQIVND (reference sequence). CDR3 in amino acids: CASRSLETQYF. CDR3 coding DNA: TGTGCCAGTAGAAGTTTAGAGACCCAGTACTTC.

The sample holds a few counts of this clone. The chain has TRBV6-5 and TRBJ1-1, with D possibly being TRBD1 (5 bases). The CDR3 is made up of 10 amino acids. The germline V gene has CDR1 MNHEY and CDR2 SVGAGI. The V gene lost 8 bases and the J gene lost 7 bases, with 8 bases spanning the gap. CDR3 amino acids: CASGTNEAFF. CDR3 coding DNA: TGTGCCAGCGGGACCAATGAAGCTTTCTTT.

The chain has TRBV7-2 and TRBJ2-7, with 8 nucleotides matching TRBD2. Germline loops: CDR1 SGHTA, CDR2 FQGNSA. V lost 3 bases, J lost 6 bases, and 7 bases stayed unmatched. This CDR3 comprises 14 residues. The CDR3 spells CASSFGYGTSEQYF. CDR3 DNA: TGTGCCAGCAGCTTTGGTTACGGGACTAGCGAGCAGTACTTC.

The J gene is TRBJ2-2, the V gene TRBV10-3; 9 positions match TRBD2. The CDR3 extends over 14 amino acids. Looked up from germline, CDR1 is ENHRY and CDR2 is SYGVKD. The trim removed 5 bases at V and 6 bases at J, leaving 4 bases unmatched. The CDR3 is CAISRGGASGELFF. The DNA of the CDR3 is TGTGCCATCAGTCGCGGGGGGGCCTCCGGGGAGCTGTTTTTT.

V and J are TRBV27 and TRBJ2-7, with 7 bases matching TRBD1. Germline trimming cut 6 bases from V and 3 bases from J; bases unmatched to any gene: 8. CDR3 length equals 14 residues. Germline V gene sequence: CDR1 MNHEY, CDR2 SMNVEV (reference sequence). The chain's CDR3 is CASSPGTASYEQYF. For the CDR3, the DNA is TGTGCCAGCAGCCCAGGGACAGCGAGCTACGAGCAGTACTTC.

The chain links TRBV6-5 to TRBJ2-5, with D hard to call. Germline lookup yields CDR1 MNHEY and CDR2 SVGAGI. This CDR3 comprises 14 residues. The V end was cut by 6 bases, the J end by 7 bases, with 18 bases between. CDR3 DNA sequence: TGTGCCAGCAGCCCACGCGGCTACACGGGGACCCAGTACTTC. It codes for CASSPRGYTGTQYF.

The chain joins TRBV7-3 to TRBJ2-3, with D perhaps matching TRBD2 (6 bases). CDR1 SGHTA and CDR2 FQGTGA come from the germline V gene. Trimming left V 2 bases short and J 0 bases short, with 12 bases between. CDR3 length equals 16 residues. The CDR3 nucleotides are TGTGCCAGCAGCTTACATTTGGCGGGGAGCACAGATACGCAGTATTTT. Translating it yields CASSLHLAGSTDTQYF.

The V and J genes are TRBV27 and TRBJ1-1, with TRBD1 identical over 10 bases. The CDR3 consists of 18 residues. Per the germline V gene, CDR1 is MNHEY and CDR2 is SMNVEV (reference sequence). The junction had 15 bases not matched to a gene; V was cut back by 4 bases and J by 4 bases. The DNA of the CDR3 is TGTGCCAGCAGTTGGGGACCCGGGACAGGGGTTGGAACCACTGAAGCTTTCTTT. It specifies CASSWGPGTGVGTTEAFF.

This clone has a handful of counts. The chain uses TRBV9 and TRBJ2-7, with a possible D match to TRBD1 (5 bases). With 1 base removed from V and 6 bases from J, the gap between germline ends came to 14 bases. The CDR3 loop spans 14 amino acids. Germline lookup yields CDR1 SGDLS and CDR2 YYNGEE. CDR3 in DNA: TGTGCCAGCAGCGTATCCCCGACAGTTCCCGAGCAGTACTTC. It yields the protein CASSVSPTVPEQYF.

The V gene is TRBV19, the J gene TRBJ2-3; TRBD1 matches at 7 bases. CDR1 LNHDA and CDR2 SQIVND come from the germline V gene (reference sequence). This CDR3 region has 12 residues. The CDR3 region has the DNA TGTGCTTCCAGGGGACAGACAGATACGCAGTATTTT. It specifies CASRGQTDTQYF.

The gene calls are TRBV15 and TRBJ2-7; 12 bases fit TRBD2. After removal of 0 bases from V and 1 base from J, the junction contained 4 bases not matched to a gene. Per germline, CDR1 LNHNV and CDR2 YYDKDF (reference sequence). CDR3 length: 17 residues. The DNA for the CDR3 is TGTGCCACCAGCAGAGACTTTCTAGCGGGGGGGTCCTACGAGCAGTACTTC. Encoded protein: CATSRDFLAGGSYEQYF.